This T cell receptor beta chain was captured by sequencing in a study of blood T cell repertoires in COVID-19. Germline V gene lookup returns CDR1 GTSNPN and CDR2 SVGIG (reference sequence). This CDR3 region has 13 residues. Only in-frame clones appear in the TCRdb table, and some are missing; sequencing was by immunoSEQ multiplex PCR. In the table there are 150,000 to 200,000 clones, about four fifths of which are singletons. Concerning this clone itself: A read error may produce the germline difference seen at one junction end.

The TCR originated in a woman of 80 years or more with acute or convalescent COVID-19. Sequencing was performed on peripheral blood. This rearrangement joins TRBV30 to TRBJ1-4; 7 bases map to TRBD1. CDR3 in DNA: TGTGCCCGGAGGGGGACAGTTAATGAAAAACTGTTTTTT. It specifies CARRGTVNEKLFF.